This TCR beta chain was retrieved from a study of OX40 agonist ivuxolimab in advanced cancers. Overall study context: Dosing consisted of intravenous ivuxolimab at 0.01 to 10 mg/kg every 2 weeks. Partial responses were observed in three patients, of whom one had hepatocellular carcinoma and two had cutaneous melanoma.

The investigators sampled blood at baseline, at cycle 4 day 1, and at cycle 7 day 1. There are 13 residues in the CDR3. CDR1 and CDR2 (germline): LNHDA, SQIVND (reference sequence). The V end lost 6 bases, the J end lost 11 bases, and 17 bases lay between the germline ends. The data were produced by immunoSEQ multiplex PCR, yet TCRdb's version contains in-frame clones alone and is incomplete. The sample includes around 100,000 clones, around 89% of them seen just once. This clonotype was obtained from an adult with an advanced solid tumor such as melanoma, head and neck, liver or kidney cancer. Sequenced here: CD4+ or CD8+ T cells sorted from blood, sampled in a trial of the OX40 agonist ivuxolimab. The chain links TRBV19 to TRBJ2-1; the D gene is possibly TRBD2 (6 bases). DNA of the CDR3: TGTGCCAGTAGCTTCCGGGGGACTGCCCAGCAGTTCTTC. It is translated as CASSFRGTAQQFF.